The entry below gives a single T cell receptor (beta chain) sequence along with its context. V was trimmed by 4 bases and J by 1 base, leaving 10 bases between them. This CDR3 contains 15 residues. Germline CDR1 is KGHDR and CDR2 is SFDVKD. In the authors' methods: Amplified reference gene primers provided the basis for estimating nucleated cell counts. Produced via immunoSEQ multiplex PCR; TCRdb's table is partial and in-frame only. V, J and clone size reflect that table, while D and trimming were determined from the DNA. The sample has hundreds of thousands of clones, around 90% seen once. This specimen belongs to a study of blood T cell repertoires in COVID-19. The age range of participants was about 18 to 95 years, with residence in approximately 25 US areas.

This chain joins TRBV24-1 and TRBJ2-1; D is perhaps TRBD1 (7 bases). The sequenced sample consisted of PBMCs or T cells enriched from blood (not recorded which). The sequence came from a woman aged 25 to 39 who had recovered from COVID-19. CDR3 DNA: TGTGCCACCAGTGAGACAGGGAGGTCCTACAATGAGCAGTTCTTC. It translates to CATSETGRSYNEQFF.